This T cell receptor beta chain was identified during a study of blood T cell repertoires in COVID-19. Looking at the study overall: The United States, Italy and Spain provided the acute and convalescent COVID-19 samples. T cells, B-cell-depleted T cells, or PBMCs supplied cDNA or gDNA.

Patients of the Seattle cohort, enrolled during active infection, were followed longitudinally. Regarding this clone: One end of the junction is discordant with germline, which a read error may explain.

Libraries were prepared by immunoSEQ multiplex PCR; TCRdb keeps only in-frame clonotypes and omits some of them. The data hold 300,000 to 350,000 clones, with more than 70% observed a single time. Germline V gene sequence: CDR1 SQVTM, CDR2 ANQGSEA. There are 11 residues in the CDR3. The receptor was isolated from a woman in her sixties or seventies with COVID-19, enrolled during active disease. Sequences were obtained from peripheral blood. The J gene is TRBJ1-2, the V gene TRBV29-1, with D tentatively TRBD1 (5 bases). The CDR3 sequence is CSFDSNYGYTF. For the CDR3, the DNA is TGCAGCTTTGACAGTAACTATGGCTACACCTTC.